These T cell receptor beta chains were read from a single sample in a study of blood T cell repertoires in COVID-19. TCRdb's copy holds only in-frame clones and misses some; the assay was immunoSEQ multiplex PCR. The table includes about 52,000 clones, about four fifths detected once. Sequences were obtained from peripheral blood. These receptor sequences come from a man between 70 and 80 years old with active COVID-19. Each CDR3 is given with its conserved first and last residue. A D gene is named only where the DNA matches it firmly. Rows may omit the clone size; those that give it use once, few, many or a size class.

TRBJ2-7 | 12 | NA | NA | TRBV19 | TGTGCCCTCCCGCGGGGCTCCTACGAGCAGTACTTC | CALPRGSYEQYF
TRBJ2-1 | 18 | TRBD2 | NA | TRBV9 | TGTGCCAGCAGCGGTAGGTCGTTCGGACTAGCGGGGCTTGGTGAGCAGTTCTTC | CASSGRSFGLAGLGEQFF
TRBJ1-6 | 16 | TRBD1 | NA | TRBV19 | TGTGCCAGTAGTGTGACCGGGACAGTGCAGAATTCACCCCTCCACTTT | CASSVTGTVQNSPLHF
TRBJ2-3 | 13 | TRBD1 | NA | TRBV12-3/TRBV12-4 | TGTGCCAGCAGCCGGACAGGGACAGATACGCAGTATTTT | CASSRTGTDTQYF
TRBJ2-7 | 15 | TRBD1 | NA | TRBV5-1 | TGCGCCAGCAGCTGGACCGGGACAGTATTCTACGAGCAGTACTTC | CASSWTGTVFYEQYF
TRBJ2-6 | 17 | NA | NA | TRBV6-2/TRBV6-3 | TGTGCCAGCAGTTGGGCCAGGTTAAGGTCTGGGGCCAACGTCCTGACTTTC | CASSWARLRSGANVLTF
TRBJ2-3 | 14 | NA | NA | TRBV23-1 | TGCGCCAGCAGTCAATACTGGGACTCAGATACGCAGTATTTT | CASSQYWDSDTQYF
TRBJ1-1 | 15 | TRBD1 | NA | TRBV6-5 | TGTGCCAGCAGACTCGGGACAGGGCGGCACACTGAAGCTTTCTTT | CASRLGTGRHTEAFF
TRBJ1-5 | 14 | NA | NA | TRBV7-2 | TGTGCCAGCAGCTTCAACAGGGGCAATCAGCCCCAGCATTTT | CASSFNRGNQPQHF
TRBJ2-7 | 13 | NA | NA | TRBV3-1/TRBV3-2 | TGTGCCAGCAGCCAAGAAGGAGACTACGAGCAGTACTTC | CASSQEGDYEQYF
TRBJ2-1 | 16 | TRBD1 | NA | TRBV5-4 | TGTGCCAGCAGTTACACGGGACAGGGAGCCTACAATGAGCAGTTCTTC | CASSYTGQGAYNEQFF
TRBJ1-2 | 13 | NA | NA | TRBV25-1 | TGTGCCAGCAGCCCGGGTCTTAACTATGGCTACACCTTC | CASSPGLNYGYTF
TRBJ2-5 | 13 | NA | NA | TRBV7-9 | TGTGCCAGCAGCCCCGGGATTCAAGAGACCCAGTACTTC | CASSPGIQETQYF
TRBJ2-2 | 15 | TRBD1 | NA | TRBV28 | TGTGCCAGCAGTTTATACAGGGGTAACACCGGGGAGCTGTTTTTT | CASSLYRGNTGELFF
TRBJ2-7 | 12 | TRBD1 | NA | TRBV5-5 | TGTGCCAGCAGGCAGGGGGCAGGAGAGCAGTACTTC | CASRQGAGEQYF
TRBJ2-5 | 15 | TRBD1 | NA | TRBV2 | TGTGCCAGCAGCCGTAGGACAGGGATAGTGGAGACCCAGTACTTC | CASSRRTGIVETQYF
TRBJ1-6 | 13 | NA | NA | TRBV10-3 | TGTGCCATTTCGGGGATAATCAATTCACCCCTCCACTTT | CAISGIINSPLHF
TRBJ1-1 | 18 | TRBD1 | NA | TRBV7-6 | TGTGCCAGCAGCACCCGCCCGGGACAGGGTCGTTTGAACACTGAAGCTTTCTTT | CASSTRPGQGRLNTEAFF
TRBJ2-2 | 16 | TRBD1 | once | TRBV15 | TGTGCCACCAGCTCTGCCGGGACAGGGAGAACCGGGGAGCTGTTTTTT | CATSSAGTGRTGELFF
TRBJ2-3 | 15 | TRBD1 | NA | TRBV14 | TGTGCCAGCAGCCTAGCACAGGGGGCCGCAGATACGCAGTATTTT | CASSLAQGAADTQYF
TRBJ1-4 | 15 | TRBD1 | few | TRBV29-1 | TGCAGCGTTGAAGTGGAGGGACAGGGAATGGGAAAACTGTTTTTT | CSVEVEGQGMGKLFF
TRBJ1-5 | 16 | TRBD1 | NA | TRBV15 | TGTGCCACCAGCGGGGGGGGACAGGGGGTACGGCAGCCCCAGCATTTT | CATSGGGQGVRQPQHF
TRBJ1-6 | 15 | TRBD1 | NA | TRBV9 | TGTGCCAGCAGCGCCAGGGGGGTGGTAAATTCACCCCTCCACTTT | CASSARGVVNSPLHF
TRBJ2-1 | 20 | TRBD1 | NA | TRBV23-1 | TGCGCCAGCAGTAAGCACGACAGGGGCACAAAAAGGATCGGTTACAATGAGCAGTTCTTC | CASSKHDRGTKRIGYNEQFF
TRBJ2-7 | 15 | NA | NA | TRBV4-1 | TGCGCCAGCAGCCAAGATCGACTTGAGGTATACGAGCAGTACTTC | CASSQDRLEVYEQYF
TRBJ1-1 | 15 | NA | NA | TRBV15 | TGTGCCACCAGCACCCTTGCGGCCTTTAACACTGAAGCTTTCTTT | CATSTLAAFNTEAFF
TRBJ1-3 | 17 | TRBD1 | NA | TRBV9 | TGTGCCAGCAGCGTGCAAACCGGGACAGGGGCTGGAAACACCATATATTTT | CASSVQTGTGAGNTIYF
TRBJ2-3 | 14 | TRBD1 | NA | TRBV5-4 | TGTGCCAGCAGCGTGAACAGGGGGACAGATACGCAGTATTTT | CASSVNRGTDTQYF
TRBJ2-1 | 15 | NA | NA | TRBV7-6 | TGTGCCAGCAGCTTTGTGCGACAGGGACTGAATGAGCAGTTCTTC | CASSFVRQGLNEQFF
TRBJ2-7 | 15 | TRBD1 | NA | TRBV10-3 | TGTGCCATCAGTGAGTCCGTACAGGGGTCCTACGAGCAGTACTTC | CAISESVQGSYEQYF
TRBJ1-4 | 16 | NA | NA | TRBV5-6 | TGTGCCAGCAGCTTGAAAACAGCTCCAACTAATGAAAAACTGTTTTTT | CASSLKTAPTNEKLFF
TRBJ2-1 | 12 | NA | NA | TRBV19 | TGTGCCAGTAGTATCGATCGGGATGAGCAGTTCTTC | CASSIDRDEQFF
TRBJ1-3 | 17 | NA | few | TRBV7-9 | TGTGCCAGCAGCGTACACCGGGACACCTTCTCTGGAAACACCATATATTTT | CASSVHRDTFSGNTIYF
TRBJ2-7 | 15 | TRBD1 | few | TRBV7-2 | TGTGCCAGCAGCTGGCTGCCGGGACAGGGATACGAGCAGTACTTC | CASSWLPGQGYEQYF
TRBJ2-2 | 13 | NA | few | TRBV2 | TGTGCCAGCGGGGCCCTATCCACCGGGGAGCTGTTTTTT | CASGALSTGELFF
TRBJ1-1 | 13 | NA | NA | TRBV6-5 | TGTGCCAGCAGCCTGACAGGGAACACTGAAGCTTTCTTT | CASSLTGNTEAFF
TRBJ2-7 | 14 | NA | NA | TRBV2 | TGTGCCAGCACCGACGACAGGTTCCCCTACGAGCAGTACTTC | CASTDDRFPYEQYF
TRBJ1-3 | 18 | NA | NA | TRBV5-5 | TGTGCCAGCAGCTTGCACAGGGAAGTAAAATGGTCTGGAAACACCATATATTTT | CASSLHREVKWSGNTIYF
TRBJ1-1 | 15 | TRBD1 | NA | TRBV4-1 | TGCGCCAGCAGCACCCGGACAGGGGAGGACACTGAAGCTTTCTTT | CASSTRTGEDTEAFF
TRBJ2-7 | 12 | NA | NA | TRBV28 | TGTGCCAGCAGTTTCCGGGACTACGAGCAGTACTTC | CASSFRDYEQYF
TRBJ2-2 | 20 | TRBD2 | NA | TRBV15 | TGTGCCACCAGCAATAAAGGTCCAGCGGGGGAGGATAGGAACACCGGGGAGCTGTTTTTT | CATSNKGPAGEDRNTGELFF
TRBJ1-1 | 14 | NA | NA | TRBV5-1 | TGCGCCAGCAGTCCCGGGGGGGTGAACACTGAAGCTTTCTTT | CASSPGGVNTEAFF
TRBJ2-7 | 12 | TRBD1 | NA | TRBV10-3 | TGTGCCACCGGACAGGGGGCAAACGAGCAGTACTTC | CATGQGANEQYF
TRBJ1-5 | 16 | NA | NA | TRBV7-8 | TGTGCCAGCAGCTTAGCCGGGGAGGAGTACAATCAGCCCCAGCATTTT | CASSLAGEEYNQPQHF
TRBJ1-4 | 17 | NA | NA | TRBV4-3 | TGCGCCAGCAGCCAAGATCATGGCACAGGGTGGAATGAAAAACTGTTTTTT | CASSQDHGTGWNEKLFF
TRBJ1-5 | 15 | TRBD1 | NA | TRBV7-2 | TGTGCCAGCAGCTTATACAGGGGGCTCGGTCAGCCCCAGCATTTT | CASSLYRGLGQPQHF
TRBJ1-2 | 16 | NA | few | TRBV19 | TGTGCCAGTAGTATAGACCGGGTTAGAGAGTGGTATGGCTACACCTTC | CASSIDRVREWYGYTF
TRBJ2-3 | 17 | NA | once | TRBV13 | TGTGCCAGCAGCTCCGGGACTGAGTCGTCTAGCACAGATACGCAGTATTTT | CASSSGTESSSTDTQYF
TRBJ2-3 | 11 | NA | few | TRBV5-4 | TGTGCCAGCTCTAGCACAGATACGCAGTATTTT | CASSSTDTQYF
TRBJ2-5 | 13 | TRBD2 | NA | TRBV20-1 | TGCAGTGCCAGTAGCGGGGGGTTAGAGACCCAGTACTTC | CSASSGGLETQYF
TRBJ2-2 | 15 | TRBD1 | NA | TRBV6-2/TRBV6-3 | TGTGCCAGCAGCCCAGGGGGCTTGGTTACCGGGGAGCTGTTTTTT | CASSPGGLVTGELFF
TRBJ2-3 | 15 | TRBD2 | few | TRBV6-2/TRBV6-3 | TGTGCCAGCAGTCGGACGGGCGGGGGATCCGCTACGCAGTATTTT | CASSRTGGGSATQYF
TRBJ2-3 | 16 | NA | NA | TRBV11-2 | TGTGCCAGCAGCTTAGATCTAAGTGGGCTCACAGATACGCAGTATTTT | CASSLDLSGLTDTQYF
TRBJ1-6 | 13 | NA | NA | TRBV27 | TGTGCCAGCAGTTTATCGGCATCCTCACCCCTCCACTTT | CASSLSASSPLHF
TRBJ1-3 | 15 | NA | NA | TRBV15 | TGTGCCACCAGCAGAGTGGGCTCCTCTGGAAACACCATATATTTT | CATSRVGSSGNTIYF
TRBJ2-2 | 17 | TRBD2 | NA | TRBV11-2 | TGTGCCAGCAGCTCACCGGGGGGGGCCTCGAACACCGGGGAGCTGTTTTTT | CASSSPGGASNTGELFF
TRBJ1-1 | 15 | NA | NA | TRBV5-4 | TGTGCCAGCAGCTCCCCAGGGGACATGAACACTGAAGCTTTCTTT | CASSSPGDMNTEAFF